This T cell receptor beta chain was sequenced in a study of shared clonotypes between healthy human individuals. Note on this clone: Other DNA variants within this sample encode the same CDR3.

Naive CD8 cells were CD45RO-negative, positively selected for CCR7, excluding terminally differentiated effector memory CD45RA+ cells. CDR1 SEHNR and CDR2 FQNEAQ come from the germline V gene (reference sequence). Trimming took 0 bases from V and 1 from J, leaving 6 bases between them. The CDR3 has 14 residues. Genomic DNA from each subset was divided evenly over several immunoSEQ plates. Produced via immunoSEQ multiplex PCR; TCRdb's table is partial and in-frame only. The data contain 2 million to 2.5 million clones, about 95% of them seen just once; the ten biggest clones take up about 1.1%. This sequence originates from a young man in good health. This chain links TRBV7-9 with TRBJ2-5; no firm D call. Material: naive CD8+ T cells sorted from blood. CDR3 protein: CASSLAVGQETQYF. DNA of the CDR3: TGTGCCAGCAGCTTAGCGGTAGGCCAAGAGACCCAGTACTTC.